The present T cell receptor (beta chain) was sequenced within a study of identical twins. Template switching added a universal primer site; cDNA carried unique molecular identifiers. TCRdb re-called the 5' RACE reads with MiXCR, one entry per CDR3 protein. The sample consists of hundreds of thousands of distinct CDR3 sequences, 9% to 15% of them appearing once. Comments on this clonotype: Its matching antigen is unknown.

General study results and limits: Invariant populations such as MAIT and iNKT cells could partly muddle zero-insertion analyses. Conclusions were based on cross-sectional statistical analysis, without following the same donors.

Trimming stripped 6 bases from V and 3 bases from J, with 30 bases between. The CDR3 extends over 20 amino acids. The same specimen was also included in a second study, on yellow fever vaccine responses in identical twins.

The chain couples TRBV12-3 or TRBV12-4 to TRBJ1-5, with D perhaps TRBD1 (6 bases). The receptor was isolated from a woman aged 18-29 years in good health. Sequenced material: PBMCs. The CDR3 nucleotides are TGTGCCAGCAGCGTCTACCGAACAGGGATACGATTTGATGTCAATCAGCCCCAGCATTTT. Amino acids: CASSVYRTGIRFDVNQPQHF.